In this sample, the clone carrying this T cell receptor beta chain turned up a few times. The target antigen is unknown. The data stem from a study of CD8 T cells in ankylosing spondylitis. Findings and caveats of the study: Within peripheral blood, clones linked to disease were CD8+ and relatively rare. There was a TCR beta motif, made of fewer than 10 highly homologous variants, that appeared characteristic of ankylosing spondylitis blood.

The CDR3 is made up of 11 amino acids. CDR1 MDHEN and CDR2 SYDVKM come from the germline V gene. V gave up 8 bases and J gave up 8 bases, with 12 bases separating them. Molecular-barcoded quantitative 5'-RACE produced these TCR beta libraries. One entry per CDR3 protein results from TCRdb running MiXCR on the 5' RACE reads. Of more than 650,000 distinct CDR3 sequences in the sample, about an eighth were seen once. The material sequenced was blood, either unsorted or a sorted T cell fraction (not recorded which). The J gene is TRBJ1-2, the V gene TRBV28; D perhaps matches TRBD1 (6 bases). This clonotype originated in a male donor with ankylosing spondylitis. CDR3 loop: CASSIGGGYTF. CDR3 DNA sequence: TGTGCCAGCTCTATAGGGGGGGGCTACACCTTC.